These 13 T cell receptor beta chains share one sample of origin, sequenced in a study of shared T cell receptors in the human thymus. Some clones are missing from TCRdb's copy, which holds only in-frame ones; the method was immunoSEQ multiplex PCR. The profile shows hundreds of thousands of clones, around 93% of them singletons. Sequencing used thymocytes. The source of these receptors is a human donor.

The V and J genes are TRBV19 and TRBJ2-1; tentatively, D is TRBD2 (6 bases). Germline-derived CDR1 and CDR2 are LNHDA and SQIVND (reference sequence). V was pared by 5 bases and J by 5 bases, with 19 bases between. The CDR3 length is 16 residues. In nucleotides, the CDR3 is TGTGCCAGTAGTCCCGACCGATTGGGACTTCACAATGAGCAGTTCTTC. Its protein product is CASSPDRLGLHNEQFF. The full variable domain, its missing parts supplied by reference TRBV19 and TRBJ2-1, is DGGITQSPKYLFRKEGQNVTLSCEQNLNHDAMYWYRQDPGQGLRLIYYSQIVNDFQKGDIAEGYSVSREKKESFPLTVTSAQKNPTAFYLCASSPDRLGLHNEQFFGPGTRLTVL.

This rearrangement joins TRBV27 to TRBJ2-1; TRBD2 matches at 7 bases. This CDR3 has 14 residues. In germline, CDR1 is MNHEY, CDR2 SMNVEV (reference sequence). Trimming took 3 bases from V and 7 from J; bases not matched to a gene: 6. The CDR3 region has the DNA TGTGCCAGCAGTTTGGCGGGAGAGGGGAATGAGCAGTTCTTC. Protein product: CASSLAGEGNEQFF.

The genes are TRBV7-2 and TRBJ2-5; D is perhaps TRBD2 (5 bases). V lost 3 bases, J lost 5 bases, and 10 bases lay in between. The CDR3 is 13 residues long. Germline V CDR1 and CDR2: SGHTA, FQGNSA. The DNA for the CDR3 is TGTGCCAGCAGCTTTGGACTTGGGGAGACCCAGTACTTC. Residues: CASSFGLGETQYF.

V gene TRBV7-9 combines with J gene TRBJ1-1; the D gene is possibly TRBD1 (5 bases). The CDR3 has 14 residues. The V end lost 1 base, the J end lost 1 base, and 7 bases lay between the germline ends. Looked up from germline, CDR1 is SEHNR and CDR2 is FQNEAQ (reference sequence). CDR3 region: CASSLGGENTEAFF. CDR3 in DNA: TGTGCCAGCAGCTTAGGGGGGGAGAACACTGAAGCTTTCTTT.

The CDR3 region is CASSPSGQILYEQYF. For the CDR3, the DNA is TGTGCCAGCAGTCCCTCGGGACAGATCCTCTACGAGCAGTACTTC. The chain combines TRBV27 with TRBJ2-7, with TRBD1 matching 7 bases. In germline, CDR1 is MNHEY, CDR2 SMNVEV (reference sequence). V gave up 5 bases and J gave up 3 bases; unmatched junction bases: 10. The CDR3 runs 15 residues.

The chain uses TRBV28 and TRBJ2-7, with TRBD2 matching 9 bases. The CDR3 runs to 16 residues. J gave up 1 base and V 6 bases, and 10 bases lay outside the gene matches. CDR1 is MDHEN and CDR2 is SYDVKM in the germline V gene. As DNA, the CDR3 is TGTGCCAGCAGCGCTGTGGAGCGGGAGGATTCCTACGAGCAGTACTTC. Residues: CASSAVEREDSYEQYF.

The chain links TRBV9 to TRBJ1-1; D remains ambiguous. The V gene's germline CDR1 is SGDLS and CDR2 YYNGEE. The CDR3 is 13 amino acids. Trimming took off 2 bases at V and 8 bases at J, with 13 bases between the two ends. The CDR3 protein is CASSVVGEREAFF. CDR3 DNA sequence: TGTGCCAGCAGCGTCGTTGGAGAGAGGGAAGCTTTCTTT.

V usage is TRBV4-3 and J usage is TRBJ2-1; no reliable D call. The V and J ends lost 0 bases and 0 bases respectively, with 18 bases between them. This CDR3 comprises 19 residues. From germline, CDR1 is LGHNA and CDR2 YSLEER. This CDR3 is CASSQESPNSQSSYNEQFF. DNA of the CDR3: TGCGCCAGCAGCCAAGAGAGTCCCAACAGCCAGAGCTCCTACAATGAGCAGTTCTTC.

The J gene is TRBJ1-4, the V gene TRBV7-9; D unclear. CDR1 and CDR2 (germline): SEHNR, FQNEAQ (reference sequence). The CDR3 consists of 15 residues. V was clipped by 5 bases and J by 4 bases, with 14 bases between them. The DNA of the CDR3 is TGTGCCAGCAGCCCCCTCGGAGGAGTTAATGAAAAACTGTTTTTT. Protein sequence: CASSPLGGVNEKLFF.

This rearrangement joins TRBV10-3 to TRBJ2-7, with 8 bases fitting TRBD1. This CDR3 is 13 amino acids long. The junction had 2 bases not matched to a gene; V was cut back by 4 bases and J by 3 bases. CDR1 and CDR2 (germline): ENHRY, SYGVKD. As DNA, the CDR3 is TGTGCCATCAGTGGGACAGGGCACTACGAGCAGTACTTC. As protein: CAISGTGHYEQYF.

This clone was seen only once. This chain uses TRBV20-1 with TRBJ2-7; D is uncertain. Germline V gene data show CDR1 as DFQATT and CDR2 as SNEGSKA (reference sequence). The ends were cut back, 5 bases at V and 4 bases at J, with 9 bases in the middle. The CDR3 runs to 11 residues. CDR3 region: CSALRAYEQYF. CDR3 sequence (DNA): TGCAGTGCTCTACGGGCGTACGAGCAGTACTTC.

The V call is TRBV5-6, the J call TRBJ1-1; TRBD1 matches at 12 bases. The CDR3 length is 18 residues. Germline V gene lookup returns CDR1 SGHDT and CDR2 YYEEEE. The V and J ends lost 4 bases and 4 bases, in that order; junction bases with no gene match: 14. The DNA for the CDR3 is TGTGCCAGCAGCCGGGCCCAAACGGGACAGGGGGCTTGCACTGAAGCTTTCTTT. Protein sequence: CASSRAQTGQGACTEAFF.

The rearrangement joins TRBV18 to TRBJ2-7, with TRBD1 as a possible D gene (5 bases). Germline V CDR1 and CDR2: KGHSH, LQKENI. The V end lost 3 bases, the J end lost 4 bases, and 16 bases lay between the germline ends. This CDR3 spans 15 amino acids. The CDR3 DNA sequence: TGTGCCAGCTCACCGTTCCCCAGGGTTTGGTACGAGCAGTACTTC. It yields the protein CASSPFPRVWYEQYF.